This T cell receptor beta chain derives from a study of identical twins. V was trimmed by 5 bases and J by 0 bases, leaving 9 bases between them. The CDR3 consists of 14 residues. Template switching, a step in the protocol, added a universal primer site, and cDNA carried unique molecular identifiers. TCRdb used MiXCR to reprocess the 5' RACE reads, holding one entry per CDR3 protein. Of 500,000 or so distinct CDR3 sequences listed, around 14% are singletons. This sample was also put to use in a study of yellow fever vaccine responses in identical twins.

Sequencing input: CD4+ T cells sorted from blood. The TCR was taken from a woman under 30 in good health. V usage is TRBV12-3 or TRBV12-4 and J usage is TRBJ2-3; D unresolved. As DNA, the CDR3 is TGTGCCAGCAGTACGTCCTTGAGCACAGATACGCAGTATTTT. This translates into CASSTSLSTDTQYF.